Below, one T cell receptor beta chain is given with its context. The antigen remains undetermined. This record belongs to a study of PD-1 blockade in classical Hodgkin lymphoma. TCRdb's table, derived via immunoSEQ multiplex PCR, lists solely in-frame clones and lacks some. The table lists about 11,000 clones, more than 75% of them singletons. The V gene's germline CDR1 is SGHRS and CDR2 YFSETQ. CDR3 length equals 19 residues. The J segment lost 3 bases and the V segment lost 3 bases, leaving 13 bases of the junction unmatched. Findings of the study overall: Differences between repertoires have undefined causes, possibly disease activity or prior therapy. Newly diagnosed patients had diversity similar to the baseline diversity of complete responders. When nivolumab was started under 1 year after ASCT, patients were excluded. Healthy donors were reported to have higher baseline TCR diversity than newly diagnosed patients.

Brentuximab vedotin exposure varied among the patients, all of whom had relapsed after autologous stem cell transplantation. This chain links TRBV5-1 with TRBJ2-4, with 12 nucleotides matching TRBD2. The TCR sequence derives from a human donor with classical Hodgkin lymphoma. The material sequenced was peripheral blood mononuclear cells (PBMCs), taken at baseline. Written as DNA, the CDR3 is TGCGCCAGCAGCTCTAACCCGGGACTAGCGGGTGGATACAAAAACATTCAGTACTTC. Its translation: CASSSNPGLAGGYKNIQYF.